This T cell receptor beta chain was observed in a study of T cells after yellow fever vaccination. Study-level information: Fractions of low cell number were prepared using SMART-Seq v4 Ultra Low Input.

TCRdb redid the calling of the 5' RACE reads with MiXCR, one entry per CDR3 protein. The sample records approximately 610,000 distinct CDR3 sequences, less than 20% being singletons. Between the trimmed V and J ends, which lost 1 base and 8 bases, there was a span of 11 bases. CDR1 and CDR2 (germline): SEHNR, FQNEAQ (reference sequence). The CDR3 totals 13 residues. The specimen was PBMCs, collected less than 6 days after the first yellow fever vaccination. This sequence originates from a man aged 18-30 years who received the YFV17D yellow fever vaccine. The rearrangement joins TRBV7-9 to TRBJ1-2, with D unresolved. CDR3 protein: CASSLGSPEGYTF. As DNA, the CDR3 is TGTGCCAGCAGCTTAGGTTCGCCGGAGGGCTACACCTTC.